This TCR beta chain was recorded in a study of shared clonotypes between healthy human individuals. Germline-derived CDR1 and CDR2 are ENHRY and SYGVKD. The CDR3 sequence is 13 residues long. V lost 1 base and J 1 base, leaving 1 base between the germline ends. Assay used: immunoSEQ multiplex PCR; TCRdb lists only in-frame clones, some missing. This table holds over a million clones, about 80% found once. This clone showed up many times. The source of this sequence is a man in his late teens or twenties in good health. Some clones in this sample may be carry-over from other donors' samples. J is TRBJ2-2 and V is TRBV10-3; D not resolved. Sample: memory CD4+ T cells from PBMCs. Subset here: CD45RA-negative fraction. CDR3 sequence: CAISELNTGELFF. Here the CDR3 DNA reads TGTGCCATCAGTGAGTTGAACACCGGGGAGCTGTTTTTT.